Listed below are T cell receptor beta chains from one sample, sequenced in a study of PD-1 blockade in classical Hodgkin lymphoma. Assay used: immunoSEQ multiplex PCR; TCRdb lists only in-frame clones, some missing. The table shows tens of thousands of clones, with around 90% occurring only once. The specimen comprised peripheral blood mononuclear cells (PBMCs), sampled at baseline. The receptors here all came from a human donor with classical Hodgkin lymphoma. Both conserved end residues are part of each CDR3. The D gene is left open where the match is weak. Size tells how often a clone was seen (once, few, many) or the class of an expanded clone, and some rows leave it out.

D gene,J gene,CDR3 length,clone size,V gene,CDR3 DNA,CDR3 protein
.,TRBJ2-1,16,.,TRBV5-1,TGCGCCAGCAGCTTAGCGAGCGGTCCTACCTACAATGAGCAGTTCTTC,CASSLASGPTYNEQFF
.,TRBJ2-1,13,.,TRBV5-4,TGTGCCAGCAGCTTAAGGACCGACAATGAGCAGTTCTTC,CASSLRTDNEQFF
TRBD1,TRBJ1-3,15,few,TRBV19,TGTGCCAGCTCCGACAGGGGGAGCTCTGGAAACACCATATATTTT,CASSDRGSSGNTIYF
TRBD2,TRBJ2-7,15,once,TRBV4-1,TGCGCCAGCAGCCAAGAGGGCGGGAGAAACTACGAGCAGTACTTC,CASSQEGGRNYEQYF
TRBD1,TRBJ1-2,14,.,TRBV5-1,TGCGCCAGCAGCGCGGGACAGGCCAACTATGGCTACACCTTC,CASSAGQANYGYTF
.,TRBJ1-5,14,few,TRBV27,TGTGCCAGCAGTCAGGACAGCCGCGACCAGCCCCAGCATTTT,CASSQDSRDQPQHF
.,TRBJ2-3,15,.,TRBV5-6,TGTGCCAGCAGCTTGGTCGGGGGCGCCACAGATACGCAGTATTTT,CASSLVGGATDTQYF
.,TRBJ2-5,14,.,TRBV4-1,TGCGCCAGCAGCCCCTCAGACTATTTGGAGACCCAGTACTTC,CASSPSDYLETQYF
TRBD2,TRBJ2-2,16,.,TRBV5-1,TGCGCCAGCAGCACCGATCTAGCGGGAGGCGCCGGGGAGCTGTTTTTT,CASSTDLAGGAGELFF
.,TRBJ2-7,14,.,TRBV9,TGTGCCAGCAGCGTAGATGGGGAAACCTACGAGCAGTACTTC,CASSVDGETYEQYF
TRBD2,TRBJ2-2,16,.,TRBV11-3,TGTGCCAGCAGCCCAAAGGCGGGAGGGTACACCGGGGAGCTGTTTTTT,CASSPKAGGYTGELFF
TRBD2,TRBJ2-4,16,few,TRBV11-2,TGTGCCAGCAGCTTAGGGGGTACGGGGGAGGGCCCCATTCAGTACTTC,CASSLGGTGEGPIQYF
.,TRBJ1-3,14,.,TRBV5-1,TGCGCCAGCAGCTTACAGGACTCTGGAAACACCATATATTTT,CASSLQDSGNTIYF
.,TRBJ2-7,15,.,TRBV2,TGTGCCAGCAGTGAAGCAATCAGGGAGTCCTACGAGCAGTACTTC,CASSEAIRESYEQYF
.,TRBJ1-3,14,few,TRBV5-1,TGCGCCAGCAGCCCGGGTCGCCTCGGAAACACCATATATTTT,CASSPGRLGNTIYF
.,TRBJ1-3,14,few,TRBV19,TGTGCCAGTAGTATGATGGGCTCTGGAAACACCATATATTTT,CASSMMGSGNTIYF
.,TRBJ2-7,14,.,TRBV11-2,TGTGCCAGCAGCCAAAGCGGAGCCTCCTACGAGCAGTACTTC,CASSQSGASYEQYF
.,TRBJ2-2,14,.,TRBV28,TGTGCCAGCAGCATAGCGTCCCGGGCCGGGGAGCTGTTTTTT,CASSIASRAGELFF
TRBD2,TRBJ2-5,18,.,TRBV2,TGTGCCAGCAGTGAACCCTCTAGCGGGAGTTTGTACCAAGAGACCCAGTACTTC,CASSEPSSGSLYQETQYF
.,TRBJ2-1,16,.,TRBV12-5,TGTGCTAGTGGTTCCCCGCGAGGTGGTTCCTACAATGAGCAGTTCTTC,CASGSPRGGSYNEQFF
.,TRBJ2-4,16,once,TRBV6-4,TGTGCCAGCAGTGACTCGAAACGCAGGGCAAAAAACATTCAGTACTTC,CASSDSKRRAKNIQYF
TRBD2,TRBJ2-1,16,.,TRBV7-6,TGTGCCAGCAGCTTAGTTCGGACTAGCAAGGGCGATGAGCAGTTCTTC,CASSLVRTSKGDEQFF
TRBD2,TRBJ2-1,15,.,TRBV6-4,TGTGCCAGCAGTCCTCTAGCGGGAGGATCCAATGAGCAGTTCTTC,CASSPLAGGSNEQFF
.,TRBJ1-1,14,.,TRBV19,TGTGCCAGTAGTAAAAGGGGAGGGGACACTGAAGCTTTCTTT,CASSKRGGDTEAFF
TRBD2,TRBJ2-3,17,.,TRBV5-1,TGCGCCAGCAGCAAGGGACTAGCGGGAGGGGTGGCAGATACGCAGTATTTT,CASSKGLAGGVADTQYF
.,TRBJ1-1,13,.,TRBV14,TGTGCCAGCAGCCAAGATGCCATCCGGGGGGCTTTCTTT,CASSQDAIRGAFF
.,TRBJ2-5,13,.,TRBV25-1,TGTGCCAGCAGTGAATCAGCCCAAGAGACCCAGTACTTC,CASSESAQETQYF
TRBD1,TRBJ2-7,14,.,TRBV27,TGTGCCAGCAGTTTAGGGACAGGGTACGGCGAGCAGTACTTC,CASSLGTGYGEQYF
TRBD2,TRBJ2-5,17,.,TRBV7-2,TGTGCCAGCAGCCAAACGGGGACTAGCGGGATGGGACAGACCCAGTACTTC,CASSQTGTSGMGQTQYF